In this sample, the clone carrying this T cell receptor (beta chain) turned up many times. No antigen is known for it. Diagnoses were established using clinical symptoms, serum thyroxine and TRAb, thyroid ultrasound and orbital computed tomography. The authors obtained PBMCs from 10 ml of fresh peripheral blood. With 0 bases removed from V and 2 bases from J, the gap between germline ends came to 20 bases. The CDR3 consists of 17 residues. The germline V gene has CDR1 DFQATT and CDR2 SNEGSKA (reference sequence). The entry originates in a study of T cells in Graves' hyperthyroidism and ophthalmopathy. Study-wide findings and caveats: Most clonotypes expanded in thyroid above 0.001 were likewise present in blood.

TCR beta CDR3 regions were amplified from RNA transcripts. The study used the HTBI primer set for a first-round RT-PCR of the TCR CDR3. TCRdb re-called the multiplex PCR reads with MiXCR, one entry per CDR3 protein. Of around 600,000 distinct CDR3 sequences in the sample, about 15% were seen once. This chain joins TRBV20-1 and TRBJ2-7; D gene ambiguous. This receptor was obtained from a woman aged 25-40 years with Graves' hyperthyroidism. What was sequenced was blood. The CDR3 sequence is CSARDPQHLVSAYEQYF. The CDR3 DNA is TGCAGTGCTAGAGATCCACAACATCTGGTATCTGCCTACGAGCAGTACTTC.